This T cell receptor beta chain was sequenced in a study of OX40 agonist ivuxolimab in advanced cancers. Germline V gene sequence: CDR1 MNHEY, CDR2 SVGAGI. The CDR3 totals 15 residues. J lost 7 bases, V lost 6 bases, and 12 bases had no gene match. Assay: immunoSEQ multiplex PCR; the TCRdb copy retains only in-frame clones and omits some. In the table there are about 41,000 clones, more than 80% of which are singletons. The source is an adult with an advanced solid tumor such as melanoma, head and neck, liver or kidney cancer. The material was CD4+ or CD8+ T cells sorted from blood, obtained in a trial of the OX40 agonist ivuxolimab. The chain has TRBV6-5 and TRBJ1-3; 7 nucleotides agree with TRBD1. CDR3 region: CASSKGQAPGNTIYF. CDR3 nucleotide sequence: TGTGCCAGCAGCAAAGGACAGGCCCCCGGGAACACCATATATTTT.